One sample yielded the 30 T cell receptor beta chains listed below, sequenced in a study of T-cell reconstitution after alpha-beta-depleted transplantation in children. Molecular barcoding with unique molecular identifiers was used for the TCRbeta library. From the PCR reads, TCRdb called clonotypes with MiXCR, one entry per CDR3 protein. The sample yields approximately 250,000 distinct CDR3 sequences, under 30% seen once. Material: PBMCs, obtained before TCRalphabeta/CD19-depleted stem cell transplant. The receptors originated from a girl aged 2 to 9 with Fanconi anemia, due to receive a stem cell transplant.

This clonotype was seen a few times. This chain links TRBV11-2 with TRBJ2-2; 14 bases map to TRBD2. The CDR3 is 18 residues long. CDR1 and CDR2 (germline): SGHAT, FQNNGV. V lost 4 bases to trimming and J lost 2 bases; unmatched junction nucleotides: 6. The chain's CDR3 is CASSSRLAGGPNTGELFF. The CDR3 region has the DNA TGTGCCAGCAGCTCCAGACTAGCGGGGGGGCCTAACACCGGGGAGCTGTTTTTT.

This clonotype was seen a few times. The genes are TRBV6-5 and TRBJ2-7; tentative D call: TRBD2 (7 bases). Trimming stripped 2 bases from V and 0 bases from J, with 11 bases between. Germline lookup yields CDR1 MNHEY and CDR2 SVGAGI. The CDR3 contains 15 residues. CDR3 residues: CASSYEGGYSYEQYF. Here the CDR3 DNA reads TGTGCCAGCAGTTACGAGGGGGGGTACTCCTACGAGCAGTACTTC.

This clonotype has ten or more counts. Mismatch with germline at one junction end may stem from a read error. This sequence joins TRBV29-1 and TRBJ2-3; D is undetermined. Germline CDR1 is SQVTM and CDR2 is ANQGSEA. This CDR3 is 9 amino acids long. The CDR3 bases are TGCAGCGTTGACTTTGAGGCTAGGTTT. Its protein is CSVDFEARF.

V and J are TRBV5-1 and TRBJ2-1, with TRBD2 matching over 10 bases. J lost 6 bases, V lost 1 base, and 10 bases had no gene match. Per the germline V gene, CDR1 is SGHRS and CDR2 is YFSETQ. The length of the CDR3 is 17 residues. CDR3 DNA: TGCGCCAGCAGCTTGATTTTGTCTAGCGGGAGTGGCAATGAGCAGTTCTTC. It specifies CASSLILSSGSGNEQFF. The full variable domain, in which reference TRBV5-1 and TRBJ2-1 provide the parts outside the CDR3, is KAGVTQTPRYLIKTRGQQVTLSCSPISGHRSVSWYQQTPGQGLQFLFEYFSETQRNKGNFPGRFSGRQFSNSRSEMNVSTLELGDSALYLCASSLILSSGSGNEQFFGPGTRLTVL.

V gene TRBV10-3 combines with J gene TRBJ1-1; D is unresolved. The germline V and J ends were trimmed by 1 base and 4 bases, with 19 bases remaining between them. The CDR3 loop spans 17 amino acids. Germline values: CDR1 ENHRY, CDR2 SYGVKD. CDR3 residues: CAISEYNMNSGGTEAFF. Here the CDR3 DNA reads TGTGCCATCAGTGAGTACAATATGAATTCAGGAGGCACTGAAGCTTTCTTT.

This chain links TRBV10-2 with TRBJ2-1; 13 bases line up with TRBD2. The CDR3 has 18 residues. V lost 6 bases, J lost 6 bases, and 14 bases stayed unmatched. The germline CDR1 and CDR2 sequences are WSHSY and SAAADI. The CDR3 protein is CASSKGSLAGGPINEQFF. DNA for the CDR3: TGCGCCAGCAGCAAGGGGTCACTAGCGGGAGGGCCCATCAATGAGCAGTTCTTC.

This clonotype was observed at least ten times. The V call is TRBV5-1, the J call TRBJ2-3, with 9 bases identical to TRBD2. This CDR3 region has 15 residues. V gave up 1 base and J gave up 4 bases; unmatched junction bases: 4. The V gene's germline CDR1 is SGHRS and CDR2 YFSETQ. The CDR3 sequence is CASSLFLAGSDTQYF. CDR3 DNA: TGCGCCAGCAGCTTGTTCCTAGCGGGGTCAGATACGCAGTATTTT.

This chain joins TRBV3-1 and TRBJ2-7; 8 bases are a match to TRBD2. This CDR3 region has 18 residues. The V gene's germline CDR1 is LGHDT and CDR2 YNNKEL (reference sequence). Trimming cost V 1 base and J 3 bases; bases outside gene matches: 14. CDR3 in amino acids: CASSQGTSSRIELYEQYF. CDR3 nucleotides: TGTGCCAGCAGCCAAGGGACTAGCTCGCGTATCGAACTCTACGAGCAGTACTTC.

The table lists this clonotype with many counts. This rearrangement joins TRBV12-3 or TRBV12-4 to TRBJ2-7; 8 bases match TRBD1. With 5 bases clipped from V and 3 bases from J, the junction kept 9 bases outside the gene matches. There are 15 residues in the CDR3. The CDR3 reads CASSPGQGDYYEQYF. Written as DNA, the CDR3 is TGTGCCAGCAGTCCCGGACAGGGAGATTACTACGAGCAGTACTTC.

V usage is TRBV29-1 and J usage is TRBJ1-1; no clear D. The CDR3 contains 13 residues. V lost 7 bases, J lost 0 bases, and 12 bases lay in between. CDR1 and CDR2 (germline): SQVTM, ANQGSEA. The DNA for the CDR3 is TGCAGCGGGAACAGCCAAATGAACACTGAAGCTTTCTTT. Its translation: CSGNSQMNTEAFF.

The chain couples TRBV7-9 to TRBJ2-1; no firm D call. The CDR3 length is 15 residues. With 0 bases removed from V and 9 bases from J, the gap between germline ends came to 15 bases. The germline CDR1 and CDR2 sequences are SEHNR and FQNEAQ (reference sequence). CDR3 loop: CASSLAKAYGVEQFF. The CDR3 DNA reads TGTGCCAGCAGCTTAGCTAAGGCGTACGGTGTTGAGCAGTTCTTC. The whole variable domain, remainder taken from reference TRBV7-9 and TRBJ2-1, is DTGVSQNPRHKITKRGQNVTFRCDPISEHNRLYWYRQTLGQGPEFLTYFQNEAQLEKSRLLSDRFSAERPKGSFSTLEIQRTEQGDSAMYLCASSLAKAYGVEQFFGPGTRLTVL.

This clonotype has a handful of counts. This sequence joins TRBV20-1 and TRBJ2-1, with 14 bases lining up with TRBD2. Trimming cost V 5 bases and J 3 bases; bases outside gene matches: 6. Germline CDR1 is DFQATT and CDR2 is SNEGSKA (reference sequence). The CDR3 is made up of 16 amino acids. CDR3 residues: CSAWTSGRLLYNEQFF. The CDR3 DNA is TGCAGTGCTTGGACTAGCGGGAGGTTACTCTACAATGAGCAGTTCTTC.

In this sample, this clonotype turned up many times. V gene TRBV29-1 combines with J gene TRBJ2-7; D is ambiguous. The CDR3 covers 12 residues. V was clipped by 2 bases and J by 4 bases, with 9 bases between them. Germline V lookup: CDR1 SQVTM, CDR2 ANQGSEA. CDR3 loop: CSVETGEYEQYF. The CDR3 coding sequence is TGCAGCGTTGAAACGGGCGAGTACGAGCAGTACTTC.

The DNA of the CDR3 is TGTGCCAGCGGACGCAATCAGCCCCAGCATTTT. This gives the protein CASGRNQPQHF. The gene calls are TRBV6-5 and TRBJ1-5; no reliable D call. Germline loops: CDR1 MNHEY, CDR2 SVGAGI. V lost 8 bases and J 2 bases, leaving 4 bases between the germline ends. The CDR3 spans 11 residues.

V and J are TRBV20-1 and TRBJ2-1; D perhaps matches TRBD1 (5 bases). Trimming took off 5 bases at V and 0 bases at J, with 8 bases between the two ends. CDR1 and CDR2 (germline): DFQATT, SNEGSKA (reference sequence). This CDR3 has 13 amino acids. For the CDR3, the DNA is TGCAGTGCTGTGGGGCCCTCCTACAATGAGCAGTTCTTC. Encoded protein: CSAVGPSYNEQFF.

This sequence joins TRBV5-4 and TRBJ1-1; perhaps TRBD1 as D (5 bases). The CDR3 consists of 14 residues. Germline CDR1 and CDR2: SGHNT and YYREEE (reference sequence). V dropped 0 bases and J dropped 5 bases, with 11 bases sitting between them. CDR3 sequence (DNA): TGTGCCAGCAGCTTGGCGGGGCGAAGTACTGAAGCTTTCTTT. Translating it yields CASSLAGRSTEAFF.

This chain uses TRBV28 with TRBJ2-1; D remains unclear. Trimming removed 3 bases at V and 0 bases at J, with 9 bases between. Germline loops: CDR1 MDHEN, CDR2 SYDVKM. The length of the CDR3 is 15 residues. The CDR3 loop reads CASSFLRSSYNEQFF. CDR3 DNA sequence: TGTGCCAGCAGTTTCTTGCGGAGCTCCTACAATGAGCAGTTCTTC.

This clonotype was seen many times. At one end, the junction sequence differs from germline, possibly due to a read error. J is TRBJ2-1 and V is TRBV4-2; no firm D call. Germline CDR1 is LGHNA and CDR2 is YNFKEQ. This CDR3 region has 13 residues. The CDR3 protein is CASSPYSDNEQFF. DNA of the CDR3: TGTGCCAGCAGCCCGTACTCCGACAATGAGCAGTTCTTC.

This clonotype was seen a handful of times. The rearrangement joins TRBV12-3 or TRBV12-4 to TRBJ2-1, with D hard to call. With 4 bases removed from V and 3 bases from J, the gap between germline ends came to 19 bases. The length of the CDR3 is 17 residues. CDR3 nucleotide sequence: TGTGCCAGCAGTTGGTTTCCGGTAGGAAGTTTCTACAATGAGCAGTTCTTC. Its protein product is CASSWFPVGSFYNEQFF.

V and J are TRBV20-1 and TRBJ1-2; D is undetermined. The germline V gene has CDR1 DFQATT and CDR2 SNEGSKA (reference sequence). V shed 4 bases and J shed 5 bases, with 14 bases lying between them. CDR3 length: 13 residues. The CDR3 DNA reads as TGCAGTGCTAAATCAACGAAAGATTATGGCTACACCTTC. Translating gives CSAKSTKDYGYTF.

This clonotype was found many times. The gene calls are TRBV12-3 or TRBV12-4 and TRBJ2-7; 8 bases line up with TRBD2. The CDR3 sequence is 14 residues long. V lost 7 bases, J lost 0 bases, and 5 bases stayed unmatched. In DNA form, the CDR3 reads TGTGCCAGCACCCAAACTAGCGGCTCCTACGAGCAGTACTTC. It yields the protein CASTQTSGSYEQYF.

The sample holds a few counts of this clonotype. V and J are TRBV29-1 and TRBJ2-5; the D gene is possibly TRBD1 (5 bases). CDR1 is SQVTM and CDR2 is ANQGSEA in the germline V gene. Trimming removed 4 bases from V and 1 base from J, with 7 bases in between. The CDR3 length is 12 residues. This CDR3 is CSVGTPQETQYF. The CDR3 coding sequence is TGCAGCGTTGGGACACCCCAAGAGACCCAGTACTTC.

The chain joins TRBV5-1 to TRBJ2-5; D is undetermined. Per germline, CDR1 SGHRS and CDR2 YFSETQ. V was cut by 7 bases and J by 5 bases, with 18 bases left in between. This CDR3 is built from 14 residues. CDR3: CASRRVAVAETQYF. The CDR3 coding sequence is TGCGCCAGCCGTAGGGTTGCGGTTGCGGAGACCCAGTACTTC.

This clonotype was found a few times. The chain links TRBV20-1 to TRBJ2-3; D could derive from TRBD1 or TRBD2 (5 bases each). Germline CDR1 is DFQATT and CDR2 is SNEGSKA (reference sequence). The CDR3 totals 16 residues. V gave up 6 bases and J gave up 0 bases, with 19 bases separating them. The DNA of the CDR3 is TGCAGTGCGATTTCCGGGACGGTGGCGAGCACAGATACGCAGTATTTT. This encodes CSAISGTVASTDTQYF.

The rearrangement uses TRBV15 and TRBJ2-2; the D gene is possibly TRBD2 (6 bases). CDR1 and CDR2 (germline): LNHNV, YYDKDF (reference sequence). This CDR3 region has 14 residues. V lost 1 base, J lost 3 bases, and 6 bases lay in between. The CDR3 nucleotides read TGTGCCACCAGCAGAGGGGGGGACACCGGGGAGCTGTTTTTT. It specifies CATSRGGDTGELFF.

The sample holds a few counts of this clonotype. This chain joins TRBV28 and TRBJ2-7; the D gene is possibly TRBD1 (6 bases). V was trimmed by 6 bases and J by 2 bases, leaving 14 bases between them. Germline V gene sequence: CDR1 MDHEN, CDR2 SYDVKM. This CDR3 is 14 amino acids long. CDR3 amino acids: CASRRHRDPYEQYF. Written as DNA, the CDR3 is TGTGCCAGCAGGAGGCACAGGGACCCCTACGAGCAGTACTTC.

Comments on this clonotype: One base away lies a much larger clone, so this may be a sequencing read error. This sequence joins TRBV4-2 and TRBJ2-2; 10 bases fit TRBD2. This CDR3 comprises 16 residues. The germline CDR1 and CDR2 sequences are LGHNA and YNFKEQ. The CDR3 is CASSQAAGGNIGELFF. The DNA for the CDR3 is TGTGCCAGCAGCCAAGCAGCGGGGGGGAACATCGGGGAGCTGTTTTTT.

This clonotype was detected a few times. V gene TRBV29-1 combines with J gene TRBJ1-1; D unresolved. The CDR3 is 13 amino acids. Between the trimmed V and J ends, which lost 6 bases and 5 bases, there was a span of 16 bases. Germline assignment: CDR1 SQVTM and CDR2 ANQGSEA. CDR3 nucleotides: TGCAGCGTAAGACCGCAACGAGGGACTGAAGCTTTCTTT. Translation gives CSVRPQRGTEAFF.

At least ten counts were recorded for this clonotype. CDR3 DNA sequence: TGCGCCAGCAGTACGACTAGCGGGGGGACCTACGAGCAGTACTTC. As protein: CASSTTSGGTYEQYF. V gene TRBV5-1 combines with J gene TRBJ2-7, with 13 bases aligning to TRBD2. Losses at the gene ends were 5 bases for V and 2 bases for J; bases not matched to a gene: 4. The CDR3 is 15 residues long. Germline lookup yields CDR1 SGHRS and CDR2 YFSETQ.

Turning to this clonotype: At one of its ends the junction is not consistent with the germline gene, which may arise from a read error. This chain links TRBV20-1 with TRBJ2-1; 7 nucleotides match TRBD2. This CDR3 contains 17 residues. Germline lookup yields CDR1 DFQATT and CDR2 SNEGSKA (reference sequence). The CDR3 here is CSAGDRLAGRLGSEQFF. The DNA for the CDR3 is TGCAGTGCTGGAGATCGATTAGCGGGTAGGTTGGGGTCTGAGCAGTTCTTC.